This T cell receptor (beta chain) was captured in a study of blood T cell repertoires in COVID-19. Study in general: The United States, Italy and Spain provided the acute and convalescent COVID-19 samples. Sources were T cells, B-cell-depleted T cells, or PBMCs; the material itself was cDNA or gDNA.

CDR1 PRHDT and CDR2 FYEKMQ come from the germline V gene (reference sequence). V was pared by 7 bases and J by 2 bases, with 9 bases between. The CDR3 loop spans 13 amino acids. Per the authors' pipeline: Researchers report that nucleated cell counts were estimated from reference gene primer amplification. The table came from immunoSEQ multiplex PCR; TCRdb's copy has only in-frame clones and leaves some out. The DNA was the basis for D and trimming; V, J and clone size are from that table. The sample consists of about 160,000 clones, just under 95% of them appearing once. The chain uses TRBV13 and TRBJ2-1; D gene unclear. Sequenced material: peripheral blood. The receptor was isolated from a woman in her fifties or sixties with acute or convalescent COVID-19. CDR3 DNA sequence: TGTGCCAGCACCCGGGTAGCCTACAATGAGCAGTTCTTC. Translated, it gives CASTRVAYNEQFF. Supplemented by reference TRBV13 and TRBJ2-1, the full variable domain reads AAGVIQSPRHLIKEKRETATLKCYPIPRHDTVYWYQQGPGQDPQFLISFYEKMQSDKGSIPDRFSAQQFSDYHSELNMSSLELGDSALYFCASTRVAYNEQFFGPGTRLTVL.